The 10 T cell receptor beta chains in this list originate from one sample, sequenced in a study of patients and donors after allogeneic stem cell transplantation. TCRdb ran MiXCR on the RT-PCR reads and lists one entry per CDR3 protein. This sample has about a million distinct CDR3 sequences, with about a sixth found just once. The source material was blood, either unsorted or a sorted T cell fraction (not recorded which). These receptor sequences come from a human donor who was either an allogeneic HSCT recipient or a stem cell or donor lymphocyte infusion donor (not recorded which). It is not recorded whose cells these are; they may come from a transplant donor.

This clonotype was detected a few times. This chain links TRBV27 with TRBJ2-7; D gene ambiguous. The length of the CDR3 is 13 residues. The V gene's germline CDR1 is MNHEY and CDR2 SMNVEV (reference sequence). Between the trimmed V and J ends, which lost 2 bases and 3 bases, there was a span of 8 bases. CDR3 region: CASSLKSDYEQYF. In nucleotides, the CDR3 is TGTGCCAGCAGTTTAAAGTCAGACTACGAGCAGTACTTC.

The table lists this clonotype with a few counts. V and J are TRBV7-8 and TRBJ2-7; TRBD2 matches 9 bases. Germline assignment: CDR1 SGHVS and CDR2 FQNEAQ. The CDR3 spans 14 residues. V shed 5 bases and J 2 bases; nucleotides not matched to a gene: 4. The CDR3 bases are TGTGCCAGCAGCACCATAGCGGGAGCCTACGAGCAGTACTTC. Protein: CASSTIAGAYEQYF.

This clonotype showed up many times. The chain recombines TRBV5-1 with TRBJ1-1; D gene ambiguous. The length of the CDR3 is 15 residues. Per the germline V gene, CDR1 is SGHRS and CDR2 is YFSETQ. V was pared by 0 bases and J by 1 base, with 10 bases between. The CDR3 sequence is CASSLAAGRNTEAFF. CDR3 DNA: TGCGCCAGCAGCTTGGCCGCGGGGAGGAACACTGAAGCTTTCTTT.

This chain connects TRBV4-1 to TRBJ2-3, with a weak D call TRBD1 (6 bases). The V gene's germline CDR1 is MGHRA and CDR2 YSYEKL. The CDR3 loop spans 14 amino acids. Deletions cut 4 bases from V and 4 bases from J, with 12 bases between. Here the CDR3 reads CASSRQGSADTQYF. For the CDR3, the DNA is TGCGCCAGCAGCCGCCAGGGGTCCGCAGATACGCAGTATTTT.

This clonotype has at least ten counts. The V call is TRBV12-3 or TRBV12-4, the J call TRBJ1-2; TRBD1 aligns across 7 bases. The length of the CDR3 is 13 residues. After removal of 5 bases from V and 7 bases from J, the junction contained 7 bases not matched to a gene. The CDR3 reads CASSLAQGSGYTF. CDR3 DNA: TGTGCCAGCAGTCTCGCACAGGGGTCTGGCTACACCTTC.

This clonotype showed up just a few times. The CDR3 DNA follows: TGTGCCAGCAGCGCCGGGACTAGTCAAGAGACCCAGTACTTC. Its protein is CASSAGTSQETQYF. This sequence joins TRBV9 and TRBJ2-5; 8 bases match TRBD2. The CDR3 loop spans 14 amino acids. Trimming at V came to 3 bases and at J to 2 bases, leaving 3 bases not matched to a gene. Looked up from germline, CDR1 is SGDLS and CDR2 is YYNGEE.

This clonotype was found a few times. The J gene is TRBJ2-7, the V gene TRBV27; TRBD1 agrees at 10 bases. Germline CDR1 MNHEY, CDR2 SMNVEV (reference sequence). This CDR3 spans 16 amino acids. V gave up 4 bases and J gave up 6 bases; unmatched junction bases: 12. The CDR3 protein is CASSSSEWTGGSEQYF. The CDR3 region has the DNA TGTGCCAGCAGTTCCAGTGAGTGGACAGGGGGGTCCGAGCAGTACTTC.

The chain uses TRBV19 and TRBJ1-6, with 10 bases fitting TRBD1. Unmatched junction bases numbered 18, after V lost 4 bases and J lost 6 bases. Germline V CDR1 and CDR2: LNHDA, SQIVND (reference sequence). CDR3 length: 20 amino acids. The CDR3 sequence: CASSTRLPGQGRSSNSPLHF. CDR3 coding DNA: TGTGCCAGTAGTACCCGACTCCCGGGACAGGGGCGCTCGAGTAATTCACCCCTCCACTTT.

This clonotype was seen ten or more times. V and J are TRBV29-1 and TRBJ2-7; 11 bases align to TRBD1. CDR1 and CDR2 (germline): SQVTM, ANQGSEA. The CDR3 spans 13 residues. The J segment lost 4 bases and the V segment lost 7 bases, leaving 6 bases of the junction unmatched. This CDR3 reads CSARTGGGYEQYF. For the CDR3, the DNA is TGCAGCGCTCGGACAGGGGGCGGATACGAGCAGTACTTC.

This clonotype was found a few times. The V and J genes are TRBV3-1 and TRBJ1-5, with D hard to call. The CDR3 totals 14 residues. Between the trimmed V and J ends, which lost 0 bases and 8 bases, there was a span of 11 bases. The germline V gene has CDR1 LGHDT and CDR2 YNNKEL (reference sequence). The CDR3: CASSQDWAGKPQHF. The CDR3 DNA follows: TGTGCCAGCAGCCAAGATTGGGCCGGGAAGCCCCAGCATTTT.